These 21 T cell receptor beta chains came from one sample sequenced in a study of STAT5B mutations in CD4+ large granular lymphocyte leukemia. Assay: immunoSEQ multiplex PCR; the TCRdb copy retains only in-frame clones and omits some. This sample has more than 9,500 clones; about four fifths occur once, and the top ten carry roughly three quarters. The sample consisted of PBMCs. The receptors originated from a man in his fifties or sixties with CD4+ T-cell large granular lymphocyte leukemia.

The chain links TRBV20-1 to TRBJ2-7; D unclear. The CDR3 spans 11 residues. Germline V gene data show CDR1 as DFQATT and CDR2 as SNEGSKA (reference sequence). Trimming stripped 5 bases from V and 3 bases from J, with 8 bases between. CDR3 sequence: CSASDDYEQYF. CDR3 coding DNA: TGCAGTGCTTCGGACGACTACGAGCAGTACTTC.

The chain couples TRBV28 to TRBJ1-5, with D unresolved. Trimming removed 4 bases at V and 5 bases at J, with 12 bases between. From germline, CDR1 is MDHEN and CDR2 SYDVKM. The length of the CDR3 is 14 residues. CDR3 loop: CASSSGGRDQPQHF. CDR3 coding DNA: TGTGCCAGCAGTTCAGGAGGCCGGGATCAGCCCCAGCATTTT.

CDR3 sequence reads: CASSYWSDSNQPQHF. CDR3 bases: TGTGCCAGCAGTTATTGGAGCGATAGCAATCAGCCCCAGCATTTT. This chain links TRBV27 with TRBJ1-5; D is uncertain. V shed 4 bases and J shed 0 bases, with 10 bases lying between them. The CDR3 runs 15 residues. Germline V gene data show CDR1 as MNHEY and CDR2 as SMNVEV (reference sequence).

This clone was seen only once. The chain couples TRBV30 to TRBJ2-7, with 12 positions matching TRBD2. V gave up 2 bases and J gave up 6 bases; unmatched junction bases: 11. The CDR3 is made up of 16 amino acids. CDR1 GTSNPN and CDR2 SVGIG come from the germline V gene (reference sequence). The CDR3 region has the DNA TGTGCCTGGAGTTTTTCTAGCGGGAGGGCCGTGGGCGAGCAGTACTTC. It yields the protein CAWSFSSGRAVGEQYF.

The V and J genes are TRBV28 and TRBJ2-7; 7 bases match TRBD1. V shed 6 bases and J 2 bases; nucleotides not matched to a gene: 4. This CDR3 contains 13 residues. CDR1 and CDR2 (germline): MDHEN, SYDVKM. The CDR3 DNA reads TGTGCCAGCAGCAACAGGGGAACCTACGAGCAGTACTTC. Encoded protein: CASSNRGTYEQYF.

This clone was seen more than once but under ten times. The J gene is TRBJ1-4, the V gene TRBV7-2; D uncertain. The CDR3 extends over 14 amino acids. The V end was cut by 6 bases, the J end by 7 bases, with 15 bases between. Germline loops: CDR1 SGHTA, CDR2 FQGNSA. The CDR3: CASSFQALGEKLFF. CDR3 bases: TGTGCCAGCAGTTTTCAGGCCTTGGGTGAAAAACTGTTTTTT.

This clone has only one observation. The rearrangement links TRBV29-1 to TRBJ2-3, with 9 bases matching TRBD1. This CDR3 has 13 residues. Germline V gives CDR1 SQVTM, CDR2 ANQGSEA. The trim removed 4 bases at V and 5 bases at J, leaving 4 bases unmatched. The CDR3 DNA reads TGCAGCGTTGGGGGGACAGGGCAAGATACGCAGTATTTT. Amino acids: CSVGGTGQDTQYF.

The rearrangement joins TRBV28 to TRBJ2-5; maybe TRBD2 (6 bases). In germline, CDR1 is MDHEN, CDR2 SYDVKM. The CDR3 runs 17 residues. With 3 bases removed from V and 4 bases from J, the gap between germline ends came to 21 bases. CDR3: CASSLSQGIGSLETQYF. CDR3 DNA: TGTGCCAGCAGTTTGAGTCAGGGAATCGGGAGTTTAGAGACCCAGTACTTC.

The sample holds a few counts of this clone. This CDR3 reads CSVEVGSADTQYF. The CDR3 nucleotides read TGCAGCGTTGAGGTTGGCTCAGCAGATACGCAGTATTTT. V is TRBV29-1 and J is TRBJ2-3; D not certain. Deletions cut 3 bases from V and 4 bases from J, with 11 bases between. The CDR3 loop spans 13 amino acids. Germline loops: CDR1 SQVTM, CDR2 ANQGSEA.

The chain uses TRBV27 and TRBJ2-7, with D perhaps TRBD2 (5 bases). Germline CDR1 MNHEY, CDR2 SMNVEV (reference sequence). Trimming removed 2 bases from V and 5 bases from J, with 13 bases in between. CDR3 length equals 14 residues. In nucleotides, the CDR3 is TGTGCCAGCAGTTTAGGACTCCCCGGGGACGAGCAGTACTTC. This encodes CASSLGLPGDEQYF.

The chain has TRBV19 and TRBJ2-3; tentative D call: TRBD1 (6 bases). This CDR3 comprises 14 residues. V was clipped by 3 bases and J by 6 bases, with 13 bases between them. In germline, CDR1 is LNHDA, CDR2 SQIVND (reference sequence). The CDR3: CASSMGATRDTQYF. The CDR3 bases are TGTGCCAGTAGTATGGGGGCGACCCGGGATACGCAGTATTTT.

The chain is built from TRBV14 and TRBJ2-2; TRBD1 matches 7 bases. The germline CDR1 and CDR2 sequences are SGHDN and FVKESK. V lost 3 bases, J lost 4 bases, and 5 bases stayed unmatched. This CDR3 is 15 amino acids long. The CDR3 here is CASSQWTGGTGELFF. The CDR3 coding sequence is TGTGCCAGCAGCCAGTGGACAGGAGGCACCGGGGAGCTGTTTTTT. Drawing the rest from reference TRBV14 and TRBJ2-2, the complete variable domain is EAGVTQFPSHSVIEKGQTVTLRCDPISGHDNLYWYRRVMGKEIKFLLHFVKESKQDESGMPNNRFLAERTGGTYSTLKVQPAELEDSGVYFCASSQWTGGTGELFFGEGSRLTVL.

The chain is built from TRBV5-1 and TRBJ2-5; TRBD2 agrees at 11 bases. This CDR3 comprises 17 residues. CDR1 is SGHRS, CDR2 YFSETQ, per germline. V trimming: 0 bases; J trimming: 4 bases; junction bases outside the gene matches: 8. The DNA of the CDR3 is TGCGCCAGCAGCTTGGAGGCTAGCGGGAGGAATAGAGAGACCCAGTACTTC. Its translation: CASSLEASGRNRETQYF.

The genes are TRBV23-1 and TRBJ2-6; D remains unclear. TRBV23-1 counts as an open reading frame of uncertain function. This CDR3 comprises 17 residues. The V end lost 2 bases, the J end lost 2 bases, and 13 bases lay between the germline ends. The CDR3 DNA follows: TGCGCCAGCAGTCAACTACACAGTTCGCCTGGGGCCAACGTCCTGACTTTC. Protein sequence: CASSQLHSSPGANVLTF.

The chain is built from TRBV27 and TRBJ1-5, with a tentative D call TRBD1 (5 bases). V lost 5 bases to trimming and J lost 2 bases, with 13 bases between them. The length of the CDR3 is 15 residues. Germline CDR1 is MNHEY and CDR2 is SMNVEV (reference sequence). CDR3 nucleotides: TGTGCCAGCAGTGATGGGACCGCTGGCAATCAGCCCCAGCATTTT. This codes for CASSDGTAGNQPQHF.

The chain couples TRBV7-2 to TRBJ2-7; TRBD2 matches 7 bases. This CDR3 has 14 amino acids. Trimming took 4 bases from V and 3 from J; bases not matched to a gene: 6. Germline loops: CDR1 SGHTA, CDR2 FQGNSA. CDR3 sequence (DNA): TGTGCCAGCAGCTCGTGGGGGGGAGACTACGAGCAGTACTTC. Amino acids: CASSSWGGDYEQYF.

This rearrangement joins TRBV6-5 to TRBJ2-7, with a tentative D call TRBD1 (6 bases). The CDR3 spans 14 residues. Germline values: CDR1 MNHEY, CDR2 SVGAGI. Trimming took off 7 bases at V and 0 bases at J, with 13 bases between the two ends. The CDR3 region is CASTPQGGSYEQYF. The CDR3 DNA reads as TGTGCCAGCACCCCGCAAGGGGGCTCCTACGAGCAGTACTTC.

In this sample, this clone turned up once. V gene TRBV7-8 combines with J gene TRBJ2-7; D not certain. V was cut by 4 bases and J by 3 bases, with 4 bases left in between. The CDR3 is made up of 11 amino acids. CDR1 and CDR2 from the germline V gene are SGHVS and FQNEAQ. The CDR3 DNA follows: TGTGCCAGCAGCTGGGACTACGAGCAGTACTTC. It encodes CASSWDYEQYF.

V and J are TRBV14 and TRBJ1-1; a weak D match, TRBD1 (6 bases). Deletions cut 6 bases from V and 4 bases from J, with 15 bases between. The germline V gene has CDR1 SGHDN and CDR2 FVKESK. This CDR3 contains 14 residues. The CDR3 is CASRKGGTITEAFF. The CDR3 DNA reads as TGTGCCAGCAGAAAGGGGGGGACGATCACTGAAGCTTTCTTT. Filled out from reference TRBV14 and TRBJ1-1, the complete variable domain reads EAGVTQFPSHSVIEKGQTVTLRCDPISGHDNLYWYRRVMGKEIKFLLHFVKESKQDESGMPNNRFLAERTGGTYSTLKVQPAELEDSGVYFCASRKGGTITEAFFGQGTRLTVV.

The genes are TRBV4-2 and TRBJ2-7; TRBD2 aligns across 9 bases. The V and J ends lost 1 base and 5 bases, in that order; junction bases with no gene match: 6. Germline loops: CDR1 LGHNA, CDR2 YNFKEQ. The CDR3 runs to 15 residues. CDR3 region: CASSQATGGRDEQYF. Here the CDR3 DNA reads TGTGCCAGCAGCCAAGCAACGGGCGGGAGGGACGAGCAGTACTTC.

The CDR3 is CAWSGGRIQETQYF. CDR3 in DNA: TGTGCCTGGAGTGGGGGACGGATCCAAGAGACCCAGTACTTC. The rearrangement uses TRBV30 and TRBJ2-5; either TRBD1 or TRBD2 may supply D (5 bases each). The V gene's germline CDR1 is GTSNPN and CDR2 SVGIG (reference sequence). V was trimmed by 1 base and J by 1 base, leaving 10 bases between them. The CDR3 consists of 14 residues.